The clone carrying this T cell receptor beta chain has a count of ten or more. Its antigen is currently unknown. They built TCR cDNA with 5'RACE template switching, a step that put in a universal primer site and UMIs. TCRdb re-called the 5' RACE reads with MiXCR, one entry per CDR3 protein. The sample shows around 250,000 distinct CDR3 sequences, over 4.5% of them seen only once. The length of the CDR3 is 16 residues. Germline lookup yields CDR1 MNHNY and CDR2 SVGAGI (reference sequence). Trimming stripped 6 bases from V and 5 bases from J, with 22 bases between. This entry is derived from a study of T cells after yellow fever vaccination. Findings and limits, study-wide: Contaminants from the bulk population, in the form of abundant clonotypes, could be found in FACS-sorted repertoires. Only a minor proportion of clonotypes was detected across both CD4 and CD8 compartments. At around 95% for CD4 and 88% for CD8, most primary-vaccination clones showed up again after the booster.

The sequenced sample was CD4+ T cells sorted from PBMCs, obtained on the day of the yellow fever booster vaccination. The rearrangement links TRBV6-6 to TRBJ2-5; a weak D match, TRBD2 (7 bases). This clonotype was obtained from a man aged 18 to 29 who received the YFV17D yellow fever vaccine. CDR3 residues: CASRPLWGGAWETQYF. CDR3 coding DNA: TGTGCCAGCAGACCCCTCTGGGGGGGGGCCTGGGAGACCCAGTACTTC.